The rows below give T cell receptor beta chains drawn from one sample of a study of PD-L1 blockade in urothelial cancer. TCRdb's table, derived via immunoSEQ multiplex PCR, lists solely in-frame clones and lacks some. The sample contains tens of thousands of clones, around 88% of which appear only once. The source material was PBMCs, sampled around atezolizumab (anti-PD-L1) treatment. The receptors were sampled from a woman in her sixties with urothelial cancer. Each CDR3 is given with its conserved first and last residue. A D gene is named only where the DNA matches it firmly. Only some rows state a clone size, as once, few, many or a class for expanded clones.

J gene	D gene	clone size	V gene	CDR3 DNA	CDR3 protein
TRBJ1-1	NA	NA	TRBV19	TGTGCCAGTAGTACCGCCAGGGTTGTGAACACTGAAGCTTTCTTT	CASSTARVVNTEAFF
TRBJ2-2	NA	NA	TRBV7-2	TGTGCCAGCAGCCAGACTTTAACCGGGGAGCTGTTTTTT	CASSQTLTGELFF
TRBJ1-2	NA	NA	TRBV29-1	TGCAGCGTTGAAGCGCCAGGGGTTCCAAATGGCTACACCTTC	CSVEAPGVPNGYTF
TRBJ2-7	TRBD2	NA	TRBV29-1	TGCAGCGTTGGAGCGGGGGCCTCCTACGAGCAGTACTTC	CSVGAGASYEQYF
TRBJ1-2	NA	few	TRBV7-9	TGTGCCAGCAGCTACAGCGCGGGGTGGGGCTACACCTTC	CASSYSAGWGYTF
TRBJ2-1	NA	NA	TRBV27	TGTGCCAGCAGTTCCAACTTAGTCTCCTACAATGAGCAGTTCTTC	CASSSNLVSYNEQFF
TRBJ2-7	NA	once	TRBV28	TGTGCCAGCAGCCCCCCAGGGGCTGAGCTCCACGAGCAGTACTTC	CASSPPGAELHEQYF
TRBJ2-1	NA	NA	TRBV2	TGTGCCAGCAATGAAGGGCTAGAGGGCAATGAGCAGTTCTTC	CASNEGLEGNEQFF
TRBJ2-3	TRBD2	NA	TRBV4-1	TGCGCCAGCAGCCAGACTAGCAGATCTAGCACAGATACGCAGTATTTT	CASSQTSRSSTDTQYF
TRBJ1-2	NA	NA	TRBV2	TGTGCCAGCAGTGAAGCGCTTCTGAGGCATGGCTACACCTTC	CASSEALLRHGYTF
TRBJ1-2	NA	few	TRBV4-3	TGCGCCAGCAGCCAAGACTCTCAGGGAAGTATCTATGGCTACACCTTC	CASSQDSQGSIYGYTF
TRBJ2-3	NA	few	TRBV21-1	TGTGCCAGCAGCAAAGGTCAAGCGGGGGCCCCGATCTCCACAGATACGCAGTATTTT	CASSKGQAGAPISTDTQYF
TRBJ2-6	NA	once	TRBV19	TGTGCCAGTAGTATAGGTCTAACGCGGGCCCTTGCTGGGGCCAACGTCCTGACTTTC	CASSIGLTRALAGANVLTF
TRBJ2-7	TRBD1	NA	TRBV10-2	TGCGCCAGCAGTTTGGACAGGGGGTCCTACGAGCAGTACTTC	CASSLDRGSYEQYF
TRBJ2-3	TRBD2	NA	TRBV5-1	TGCGCCAGCAGCTTGGCGGGAGGAGCGGGAGTGTCTTTCACAGATACGCAGTATTTT	CASSLAGGAGVSFTDTQYF
TRBJ2-5	TRBD2	NA	TRBV19	TGTGCCAGTAGTCTCGGGACTAGCGGGGGGACCCAGTACTTC	CASSLGTSGGTQYF
TRBJ2-7	TRBD2	once	TRBV19	TGTGCCAGTAGTAACCTTAAACTAGCGGGGTACTACGAGCAGTACTTC	CASSNLKLAGYYEQYF
TRBJ2-1	TRBD1	NA	TRBV7-8	TGTGCCAGCAGCTTGGGGACAGGCATCAATGAGCAGTTCTTC	CASSLGTGINEQFF
TRBJ2-7	TRBD1	NA	TRBV29-1	TGCAGCGTTGAAGATGGACAGGGTGACTACGAGCAGTACTTC	CSVEDGQGDYEQYF
TRBJ1-3	NA	NA	TRBV9	TGTGCCAGCAGTTCTTATACAGGGTATAGGTCGAAAAAGAGTGGAAACACCATATATTTT	CASSSYTGYRSKKSGNTIYF
TRBJ1-1	TRBD1	once	TRBV6-4	TGTGCCAGCAGTCCCGGGACAGGGTTTTTAGGGGCTTTCTTT	CASSPGTGFLGAFF
TRBJ2-7	NA	NA	TRBV6-5	TGTGCCAGCAGTTACAGGGTTGGGAGTGCCGAGCAGTACTTC	CASSYRVGSAEQYF
TRBJ2-3	TRBD2	once	TRBV5-4	TGTGCCAGCAGCTTAGGTCGAGCGGGGACGGATACGCAGTATTTT	CASSLGRAGTDTQYF
TRBJ2-7	NA	NA	TRBV28	TGTGCCAGCAGTTTAGCGCCAGGGCGCTCCTACGAGCAGTACTTC	CASSLAPGRSYEQYF
TRBJ1-2	TRBD1	medium-sized	TRBV7-9	TGTGCCAGCAGCGACGACAGGGGGTTTGGGATCTATGGCTACACCTTC	CASSDDRGFGIYGYTF
TRBJ1-1	NA	few	TRBV4-3	TGCGCCAGCAGCCAAGATCCCTCCGGGACACTGAACACTGAAGCTTTCTTT	CASSQDPSGTLNTEAFF
TRBJ2-5	TRBD2	NA	TRBV7-9	TGTGCCAGCAGCTTACGGCGGGGGGGAGAGACCCAGTACTTC	CASSLRRGGETQYF
TRBJ2-5	TRBD2	NA	TRBV5-1	TGCGCCAGCAGCTTGGAGATTAGCGGGGCCCAAGAGACCCAGTACTTC	CASSLEISGAQETQYF
TRBJ2-5	TRBD2	NA	TRBV5-4	TGTGCCAGCAGCTTAAGCGGGAGGGCGCAAGAGACCCAGTACTTC	CASSLSGRAQETQYF
TRBJ2-7	TRBD1	NA	TRBV2	TGTGCCAGCAGGGAGGGACAGGGGGAGACGGAAGAGCAGTACTTC	CASREGQGETEEQYF
TRBJ2-5	NA	few	TRBV7-6	TGTGCCAGCAGCTTAGAAGCCAATTCGGAGACCCAGTACTTC	CASSLEANSETQYF
TRBJ1-3	NA	NA	TRBV18	TGTGCCAGCTCAACTCTCTCCCTCTCTGGAAACACCATATATTTT	CASSTLSLSGNTIYF
TRBJ1-4	NA	NA	TRBV11-2	TGTGCCAGCAGCTTAGATCTCAGGAATGAAAAACTGTTTTTT	CASSLDLRNEKLFF
TRBJ2-1	NA	NA	TRBV9	TGTGCCAGCAGCGAACGCAGGGATAATGAGCAGTTCTTC	CASSERRDNEQFF
TRBJ2-7	TRBD1	NA	TRBV18	TGTGCCAGCTCACCAAACGAGGACAGGGGCGTCCGGCAGTACTTC	CASSPNEDRGVRQYF
TRBJ2-1	TRBD2	NA	TRBV5-4	TGTGCCAGCAGCTTTGTAGCGGGGTCCTACAATGAGCAGTTCTTC	CASSFVAGSYNEQFF
TRBJ2-4	TRBD2	NA	TRBV5-1	TGCGCCAGCACCCCGACGGGAGGGATGAACATTCAGTACTTC	CASTPTGGMNIQYF
TRBJ1-4	NA	NA	TRBV4-1	TGCGCCAGCAGCCCAAGATCAGGGAGGGGGAGTAATGAAAAACTGTTTTTT	CASSPRSGRGSNEKLFF
TRBJ2-3	NA	NA	TRBV7-9	TGTGCCAGCAGCTTTGTCGGACAGTCTGTTACGCAGTATTTT	CASSFVGQSVTQYF
TRBJ2-3	TRBD2	once	TRBV7-2	TGTGCCAGCAGCTTCAGGACTAGCGGGGTTGTAGCAGATACGCAGTATTTT	CASSFRTSGVVADTQYF
TRBJ2-7	NA	few	TRBV6-5	TGTGCCAGCAGCGGGCGGGACCGCTCCTACGAGCAGTACTTC	CASSGRDRSYEQYF